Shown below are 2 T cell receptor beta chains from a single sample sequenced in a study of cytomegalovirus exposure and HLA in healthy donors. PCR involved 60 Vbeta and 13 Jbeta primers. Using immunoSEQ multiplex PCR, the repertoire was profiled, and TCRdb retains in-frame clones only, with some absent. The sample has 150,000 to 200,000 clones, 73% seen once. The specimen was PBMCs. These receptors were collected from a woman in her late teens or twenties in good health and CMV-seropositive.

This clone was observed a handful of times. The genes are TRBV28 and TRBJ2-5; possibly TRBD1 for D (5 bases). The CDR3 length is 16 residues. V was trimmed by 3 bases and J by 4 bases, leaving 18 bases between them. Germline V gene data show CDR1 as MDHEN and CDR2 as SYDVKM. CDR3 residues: CASSFPGAGQGETQYF. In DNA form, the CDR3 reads TGTGCCAGCAGTTTCCCTGGGGCAGGGCAGGGAGAGACCCAGTACTTC.

CDR3 nucleotide sequence: TGTGCCAGCAGCTTAGAGCCGGGGGTCGGCGAAAAACTGTTTTTT. It translates to CASSLEPGVGEKLFF. V gene TRBV7-3 combines with J gene TRBJ1-4, with a possible D match to TRBD1 (5 bases). The length of the CDR3 is 15 residues. The germline V gene has CDR1 SGHTA and CDR2 FQGTGA. Trimming pared 2 bases from V and 8 bases from J, leaving 15 bases between.